Listed here is a single T cell receptor (beta chain). This clone occurred once. The antigen it binds to is not known. No much larger clonotype is one base removed from it; base qualities were not supplied. Genomic DNA was extracted from sorted cells for sequencing of the TCRbeta CDR3 region. The immunoSEQ Assay was used to sequence the TCRbeta CDR3 regions. Not all clones reach the TCRdb copy of this immuneACCESS table, which keeps in-frame sequences only. Checked studies attribute under half of the gap to unresolved V genes and leave the rest unexplained. This sample comprises tens of thousands of clones, about 88% of them detected only once. The top ten hold around 0.61% of the sample. The trial excluded patients who had a history of autoimmune disease or were on systemic immunosuppression. Peripheral blood for TCR sequencing was collected from all dose cohorts at baseline, on cycle 4 day 1, and on cycle 7 day 1. Samples were obtained from an open-label, multicenter, first-in-human phase I dose-escalation trial of ivuxolimab. Adults with locally advanced or metastatic head and neck squamous cell, hepatocellular, melanoma or renal cell carcinoma were enrolled in the trial. CD4+ and CD8+ T cells were sorted separately from peripheral blood before TCR sequencing.

The CDR3, cysteine through phenylalanine, is 16 amino acids long. The only DNA kept is the CDR3, 48 bases in frame from the first base. CDR1 and CDR2, per the germline V gene, are SGHVS and FNYEAQ. V is trimmed back by 1 base and J by 8 bases, and the junction contains 5 bases that no gene match accounts for. This entry is derived from a study of OX40 agonist ivuxolimab in advanced cancers. Regarding the research as a whole: Ivuxolimab was a fully human IgG2 agonistic monoclonal antibody targeting the costimulatory receptor OX40 (CD134). Intravenous ivuxolimab was administered to patients every 2 weeks at six dose levels: 0.01, 0.1, 0.3, 1.5, 3 and 10 mg/kg. Of the approximately 54 patients in dose escalation, about 20 had hepatocellular carcinoma, approximately 15 had melanoma, 9 had renal cell carcinoma and 9 had head and neck cancer. The dose-escalation cohort was about 83% male with a mean age of approximately 60 years, ranging from about 23 to 85. Prior anti-PD-1, anti-PD-L1 or anti-CTLA-4 therapy was permitted, and 40% of dose-escalation patients had received checkpoint inhibitors. Partial responses occurred in three dose-escalation patients: two with cutaneous melanoma and one with hepatocellular carcinoma. The point of sequencing TCRbeta in the periphery was to test whether ivuxolimab changed TCR sequence diversity and drove clonal T-cell expansion. The paper describes the monotherapy dose-escalation part (N of about 47 patients) of the phase I trial of ivuxolimab.

The paper as a whole reports these results and caveats: At doses from 0.1 to 3.0 mg/kg, clonal expansion was seen in both CD4+ and CD8+ blood T cells between baseline and week 6. In the 0.1-3.0 mg/kg groups, partial responders had among the lowest normalized peripheral clonal expansion, particularly in CD8+ T cells. The antigen specificity of the peripheral T cells that underwent clonal expansion was not determined. After ivuxolimab, CD8+ T cells had more expanded clones than CD4+ T cells on average. Low levels of normalized T-cell clonal expansion were also shown by some nonresponding patients.

Here the sequenced sample was CD4+ or CD8+ T cells sorted from blood, taken in a trial of the OX40 agonist ivuxolimab. The sequence links TRBV7-6 to TRBJ2-1, with 13 junctional bases fitting TRBD2. The sequence was obtained from an adult with an advanced solid tumor such as melanoma, head and neck, liver or kidney cancer. DNA sequence: TGTGCCAGCAGCTTAGGACTAGCGGGGGGTACGGATGAGCAGTTCTTC. The encoded protein is CASSLGLAGGTDEQFF.